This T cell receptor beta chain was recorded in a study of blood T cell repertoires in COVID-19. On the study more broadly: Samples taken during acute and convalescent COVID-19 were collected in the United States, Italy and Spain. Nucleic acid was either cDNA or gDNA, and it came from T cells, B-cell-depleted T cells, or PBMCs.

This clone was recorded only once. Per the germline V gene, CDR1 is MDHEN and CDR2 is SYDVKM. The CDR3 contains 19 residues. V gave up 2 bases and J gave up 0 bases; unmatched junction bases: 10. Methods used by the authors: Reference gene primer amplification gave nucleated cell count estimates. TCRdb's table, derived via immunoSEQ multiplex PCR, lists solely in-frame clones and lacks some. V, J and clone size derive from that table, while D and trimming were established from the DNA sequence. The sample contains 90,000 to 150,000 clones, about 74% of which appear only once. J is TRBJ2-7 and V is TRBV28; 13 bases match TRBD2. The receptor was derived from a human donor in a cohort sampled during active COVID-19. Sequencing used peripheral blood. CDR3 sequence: CASSLGLAGEFRSSYEQYF. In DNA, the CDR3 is TGTGCCAGCAGTTTAGGACTAGCGGGAGAGTTTCGGAGCTCCTACGAGCAGTACTTC. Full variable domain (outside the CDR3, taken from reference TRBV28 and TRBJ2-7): DVKVTQSSRYLVKRTGEKVFLECVQDMDHENMFWYRQDPGLGLRLIYFSYDVKMKEKGDIPEGYSVSREKKERFSLILESASTNQTSMYLCASSLGLAGEFRSSYEQYFGPGTRLTVT.